A single sample is the source of the 5 T cell receptor beta chains below, sequenced in a study of identical twins. TCRdb reprocessed the 5' RACE reads with MiXCR, giving one entry per CDR3 protein. The sample consists of under 800,000 distinct CDR3 sequences, 20% to 25% of them appearing once. These data were likewise used in another study, on T cells expressing NK-cell markers.

Sequenced: PBMCs. These receptors were taken from a woman aged 18-35 years in good health.

The V gene is TRBV15, the J gene TRBJ2-2; possible D gene TRBD1, 6 bases. Trimming shortened V by 0 bases and J by 1 base, and 21 bases separated the two germline ends. Germline CDR1 and CDR2: LNHNV and YYDKDF (reference sequence). The CDR3 totals 20 residues. DNA for the CDR3: TGTGCCACCAGCAGAGATTGGTCCTTAGTGGGGGCGAAGAACACCGGGGAGCTGTTTTTT. This sequence encodes CATSRDWSLVGAKNTGELFF.

This clonotype turned up a few times. The chain uses TRBV9 and TRBJ1-1; D gene unclear. V dropped 4 bases and J dropped 7 bases, with 14 bases sitting between them. There are 13 residues in the CDR3. CDR1 is SGDLS and CDR2 is YYNGEE in the germline V gene. In nucleotides, the CDR3 is TGTGCCAGCAGCTTCCTGACCGAGGGTGAAGCTTTCTTT. Encoded protein: CASSFLTEGEAFF.

The chain employs TRBV10-3 and TRBJ2-2; D remains ambiguous. The CDR3 loop spans 15 amino acids. V lost 7 bases and J 2 bases, leaving 14 bases between the germline ends. Germline V CDR1 and CDR2: ENHRY, SYGVKD. The CDR3 nucleotides are TGTGCCATCATGGATGGACGTCGAAACACCGGGGAGCTGTTTTTT. Translation: CAIMDGRRNTGELFF.

This clonotype was seen repeatedly, ten times or more. The chain carries TRBV11-2 and TRBJ2-1; D is possibly TRBD1 (6 bases). The CDR3 loop spans 14 amino acids. Trimming took off 6 bases at V and 4 bases at J, with 13 bases between the two ends. Germline V CDR1 and CDR2: SGHAT, FQNNGV. DNA for the CDR3: TGTGCCAGCAGTCCCCGGGACAATTACAATGAGCAGTTCTTC. Protein product: CASSPRDNYNEQFF.

This clonotype was found a few times. V usage is TRBV2 and J usage is TRBJ1-5; D is uncertain. The CDR3 spans 13 residues. Germline CDR1 is SNHLY and CDR2 is FYNNEI. Trimming left V 4 bases short and J 5 bases short, with 9 bases between. CDR3 protein: CASSGERDQPQHF. For the CDR3, the DNA is TGTGCCAGCAGTGGCGAAAGGGATCAGCCCCAGCATTTT.